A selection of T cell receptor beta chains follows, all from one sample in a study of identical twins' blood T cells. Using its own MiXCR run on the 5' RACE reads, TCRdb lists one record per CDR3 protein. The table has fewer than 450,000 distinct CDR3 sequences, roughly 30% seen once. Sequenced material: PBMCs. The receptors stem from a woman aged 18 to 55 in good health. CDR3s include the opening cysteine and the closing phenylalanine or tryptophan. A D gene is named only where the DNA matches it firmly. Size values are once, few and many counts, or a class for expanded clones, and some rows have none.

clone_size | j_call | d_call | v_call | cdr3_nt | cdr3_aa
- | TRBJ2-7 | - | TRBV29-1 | TGCAGCGTTTCCGTGGGAGCCTCCTCCTACGAGCAGTACTTC | CSVSVGASSYEQYF
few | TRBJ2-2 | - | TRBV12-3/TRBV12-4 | TGTGCCAGCAGTTTCTCAAGGGAGCTGTTTTTT | CASSFSRELFF
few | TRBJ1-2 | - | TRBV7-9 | TGTGCCAGCAGCGCATTACAGAACTATGGCTACACCTTC | CASSALQNYGYTF
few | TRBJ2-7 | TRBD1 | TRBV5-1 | TGCGCCAGCAGCTTGGAGACAGGGTACGAGCAGTACTTC | CASSLETGYEQYF
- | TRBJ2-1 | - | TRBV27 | TGTGCCAGCAGTCCCCGAAGGCTTTCCTACAATGAGCAGTTCTTC | CASSPRRLSYNEQFF
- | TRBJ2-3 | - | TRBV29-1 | TGCAGCGTCCCCGTAGATACGCAGTATTTT | CSVPVDTQYF
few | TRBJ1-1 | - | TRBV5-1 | TGCGCCAGCAGCTTGGCCGAGGAGGCGAACACTGAAGCTTTCTTT | CASSLAEEANTEAFF
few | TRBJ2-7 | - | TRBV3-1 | TGTGCCAGCAGCCAAGATTACAACTACGAGCAGTACTTC | CASSQDYNYEQYF
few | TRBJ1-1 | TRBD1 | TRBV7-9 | TGTGCCAGCAGCCTACCGGACAGGGTCTCTGAAGCTTTCTTT | CASSLPDRVSEAFF
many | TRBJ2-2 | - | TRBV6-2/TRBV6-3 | TGTGCCTCCCAGCAGGGATCTAACACCGGGGAGCTGTTTTTT | CASQQGSNTGELFF
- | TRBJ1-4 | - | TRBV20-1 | TGCAGTGCTGAGCAGGGAAACGCATTAGGAAAACTGTTTTTT | CSAEQGNALGKLFF
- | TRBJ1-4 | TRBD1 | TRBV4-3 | TGCGCCACCAGGGACAGGGGAACTAATGAAAAACTGTTTTTT | CATRDRGTNEKLFF
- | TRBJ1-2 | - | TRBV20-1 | TGCAGTGCTAAGGACCTTCTCTATGGCTACACCTTC | CSAKDLLYGYTF
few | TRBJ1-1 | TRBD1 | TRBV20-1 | TGCAGTGCTAGGTCTACAGGGGGGCGATACACTGAAGCTTTCTTT | CSARSTGGRYTEAFF
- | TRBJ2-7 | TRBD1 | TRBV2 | TGTGCCAGCAGGGGACAGGGGGGTCCCTACGAGCAGTACTTC | CASRGQGGPYEQYF
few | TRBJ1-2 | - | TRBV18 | TGTGCCAGCTCACCAAAAGGGCAGAGTTATGGCTACACCTTC | CASSPKGQSYGYTF
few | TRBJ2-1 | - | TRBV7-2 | TGTGCCAGCGGCTTGGCGAACAATGAGCAGTTCTTC | CASGLANNEQFF
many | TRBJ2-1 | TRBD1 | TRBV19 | TGTGCCAGTAGTTCTCTACTTTCGGGACAGTTCTATGAGCAGTTCTTC | CASSSLLSGQFYEQFF
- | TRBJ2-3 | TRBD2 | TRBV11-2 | TGTGCCAGCAGCTTAGCGCTAGCGGGGGCGGTTGATACGCAGTATTTT | CASSLALAGAVDTQYF
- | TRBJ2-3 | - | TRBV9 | TGTGCCAGCAGCCCCCCCACTGGGGGATTCACAGATACGCAGTATTTT | CASSPPTGGFTDTQYF
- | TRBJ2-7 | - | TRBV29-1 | TGCAGCGGGACGAACTCCTACGAGCAGTACTTC | CSGTNSYEQYF
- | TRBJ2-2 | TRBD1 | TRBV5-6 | TGTGCCAGCAGCCCGACAGGGGCCATGAACACCGGGGAGCTGTTTTTT | CASSPTGAMNTGELFF
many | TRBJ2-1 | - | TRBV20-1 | TGCAGTGGGAGCGGAAGCTCCTACAATGAGCAGTTCTTC | CSGSGSSYNEQFF
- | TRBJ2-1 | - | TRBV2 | TGTGCCAGCAGGCCTATGGTCAGGCTCTTTAACAATGAGCAGTTCTTC | CASRPMVRLFNNEQFF
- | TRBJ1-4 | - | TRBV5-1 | TGCGCCAGCAGCTTGGCCGGTCGCGAAAAACTGTTTTTT | CASSLAGREKLFF
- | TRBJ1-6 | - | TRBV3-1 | TGTGCCAGCAGAGAACATGGGACTAATTCACCCCTCCACTTT | CASREHGTNSPLHF